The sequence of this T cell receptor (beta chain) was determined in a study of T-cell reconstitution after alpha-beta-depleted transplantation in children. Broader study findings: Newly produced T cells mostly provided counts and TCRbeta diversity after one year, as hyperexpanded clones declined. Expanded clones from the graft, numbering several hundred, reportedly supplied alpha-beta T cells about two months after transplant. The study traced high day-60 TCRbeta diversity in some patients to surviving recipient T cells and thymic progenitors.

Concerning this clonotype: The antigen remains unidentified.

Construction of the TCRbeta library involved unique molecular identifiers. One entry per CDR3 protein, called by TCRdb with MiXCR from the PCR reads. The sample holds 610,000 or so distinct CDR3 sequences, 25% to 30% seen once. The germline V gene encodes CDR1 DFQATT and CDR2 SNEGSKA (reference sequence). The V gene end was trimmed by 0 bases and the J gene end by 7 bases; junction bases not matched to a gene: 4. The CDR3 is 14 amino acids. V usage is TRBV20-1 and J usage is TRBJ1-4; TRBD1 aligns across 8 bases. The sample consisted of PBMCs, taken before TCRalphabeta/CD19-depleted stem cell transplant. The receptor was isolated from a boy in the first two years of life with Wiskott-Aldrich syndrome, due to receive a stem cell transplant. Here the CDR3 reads CSARDNRGGEKLFF. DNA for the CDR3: TGCAGTGCTAGAGATAACAGGGGGGGTGAAAAACTGTTTTTT.